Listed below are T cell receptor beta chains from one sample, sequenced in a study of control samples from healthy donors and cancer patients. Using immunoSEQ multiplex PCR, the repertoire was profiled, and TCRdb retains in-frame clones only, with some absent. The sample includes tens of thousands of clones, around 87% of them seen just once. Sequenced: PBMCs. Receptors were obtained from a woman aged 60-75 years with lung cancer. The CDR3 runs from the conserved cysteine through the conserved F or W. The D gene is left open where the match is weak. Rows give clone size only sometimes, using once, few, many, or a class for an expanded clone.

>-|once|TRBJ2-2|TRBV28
CASSLRTTRIGELFF
TGTGCCAGCAGTCTACGCACCACCCGTATCGGGGAGCTGTTTTTT
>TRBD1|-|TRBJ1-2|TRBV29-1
CSVDPGGGGYTF
TGCAGCGTTGACCCAGGGGGAGGTGGCTACACCTTC
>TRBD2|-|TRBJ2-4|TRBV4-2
CASSPRGDIQYF
TGTGCCAGCAGCCCGCGGGGGGACATTCAGTACTTC
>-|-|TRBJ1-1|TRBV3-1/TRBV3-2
CAVGRGTNTEAFF
TGTGCCGTCGGCAGGGGAACGAACACTGAAGCTTTCTTT
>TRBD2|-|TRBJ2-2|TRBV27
CASSTDGLAGNTGELFF
TGTGCCAGCAGTACCGACGGACTAGCGGGGAACACCGGGGAGCTGTTTTTT
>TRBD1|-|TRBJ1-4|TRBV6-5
CASSTQGAREKLFF
TGTGCCAGCAGTACACAGGGGGCGCGTGAAAAACTGTTTTTT
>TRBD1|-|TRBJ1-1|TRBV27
CASSLQGDNEAFF
TGTGCCAGCAGCTTACAGGGGGACAATGAAGCTTTCTTT
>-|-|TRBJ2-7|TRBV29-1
CSVRRDTEQYF
TGCAGCGTTAGACGGGATACTGAGCAGTACTTC
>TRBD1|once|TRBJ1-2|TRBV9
CASSPRQGPNYGYTF
TGTGCCAGCAGCCCAAGACAGGGTCCCAACTATGGCTACACCTTC
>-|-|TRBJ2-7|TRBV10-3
CAISESLAIDGEQYF
TGTGCCATCAGTGAAAGTCTAGCGATAGACGGCGAGCAGTACTTC
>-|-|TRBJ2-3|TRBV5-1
CASRVYGSPADTQYF
TGCGCCAGCAGGGTCTACGGGAGTCCCGCAGATACGCAGTATTTT
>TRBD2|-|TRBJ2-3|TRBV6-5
CASSYTSGTRTDTQYF
TGTGCCAGCAGTTACACTAGCGGGACCCGCACAGATACGCAGTATTTT
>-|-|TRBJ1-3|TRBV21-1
CASSKARGTATGNTIYF
TGTGCCAGCAGCAAAGCGCGAGGGACCGCTACTGGAAACACCATATATTTT
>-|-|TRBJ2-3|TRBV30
CAWSGSLDTQYF
TGTGCCTGGAGTGGTTCTCTAGATACGCAGTATTTT
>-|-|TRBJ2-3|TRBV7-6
CASSLLELGADTQYF
TGTGCCAGCAGCCTGTTGGAGTTAGGGGCAGATACGCAGTATTTT
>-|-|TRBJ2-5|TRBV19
CASSKGPGSYQETQYF
TGTGCCAGTAGTAAGGGACCCGGATCGTACCAAGAGACCCAGTACTTC
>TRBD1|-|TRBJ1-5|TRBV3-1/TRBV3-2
CASSPTGERQPQHF
TGTGCCAGCAGCCCGACAGGGGAGCGCCAGCCCCAGCATTTT
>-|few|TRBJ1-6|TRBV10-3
CAISEAESPLHF
TGTGCCATCAGTGAAGCGGAATCACCCCTCCACTTT
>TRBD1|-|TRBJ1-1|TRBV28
CASSYRQGKAFF
TGTGCCAGCAGTTATCGACAGGGGAAGGCTTTCTTT
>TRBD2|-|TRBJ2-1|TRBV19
CASSRLAGGLEQFF
TGTGCCAGTAGTAGACTAGCGGGAGGGCTTGAGCAGTTCTTC
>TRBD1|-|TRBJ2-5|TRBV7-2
CASSSGPQGPQYF
TGTGCCAGCAGCTCAGGCCCACAGGGGCCCCAGTACTTC
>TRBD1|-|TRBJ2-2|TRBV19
CASGQRQGEGIGELFF
TGTGCCAGTGGCCAGCGACAGGGTGAGGGGATCGGGGAGCTGTTTTTT
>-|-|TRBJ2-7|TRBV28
CASSLGTYEQYF
TGTGCCAGCAGTCTCGGGACCTACGAGCAGTACTTC
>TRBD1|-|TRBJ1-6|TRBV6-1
CASSEVRQGDSPLHF
TGTGCCAGCAGTGAAGTTAGACAGGGAGATTCACCCCTCCACTTT
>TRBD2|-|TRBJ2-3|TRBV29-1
CSVTREREGLDTQYF
TGCAGCGTTACCAGAGAGCGGGAGGGCCTGGATACGCAGTATTTT
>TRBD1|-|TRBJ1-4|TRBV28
CASSSLGTVGEKLFF
TGTGCCAGCAGTTCCCTCGGGACAGTAGGAGAAAAACTGTTTTTT
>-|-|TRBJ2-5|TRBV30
CAWSVSETQYF
TGTGCCTGGAGTGTCTCGGAGACCCAGTACTTC
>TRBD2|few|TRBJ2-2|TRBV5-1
CASSFKWREANTGELFF
TGCGCCAGCAGCTTCAAGTGGCGGGAGGCGAACACCGGGGAGCTGTTTTTT
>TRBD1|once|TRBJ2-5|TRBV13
CASSPGQGQETQYF
TGTGCCAGCAGCCCCGGACAGGGACAAGAGACCCAGTACTTC
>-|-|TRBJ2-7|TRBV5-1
CASRESSTYEQYF
TGCGCCAGCAGGGAGAGCAGCACCTACGAGCAGTACTTC
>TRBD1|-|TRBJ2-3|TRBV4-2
CASSQGRTGDTQYF
TGTGCCAGCAGCCAAGGAAGGACAGGAGATACGCAGTATTTT
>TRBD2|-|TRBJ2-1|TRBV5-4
CASSQSGGHDEQFF
TGTGCCAGCAGTCAAAGCGGGGGCCACGATGAGCAGTTCTTC
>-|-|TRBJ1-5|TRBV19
CASSLRRSPSNQPQHF
TGTGCCAGTAGTTTACGACGGAGCCCTAGCAATCAGCCCCAGCATTTT
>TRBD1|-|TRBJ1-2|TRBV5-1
CASSSLGQETYGYTF
TGCGCCAGCAGCTCCTTAGGACAGGAGACCTATGGCTACACCTTC
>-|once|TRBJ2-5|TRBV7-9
CASSLVGSQETQYF
TGTGCCAGCAGCTTAGTGGGCAGCCAAGAGACCCAGTACTTC
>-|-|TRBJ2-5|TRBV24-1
CATSDLGGEETQYF
TGTGCCACCAGTGATTTGGGAGGGGAAGAGACCCAGTACTTC
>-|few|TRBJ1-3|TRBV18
CASSGDSGNTIYF
TGTGCCAGCTCAGGGGACTCTGGAAACACCATATATTTT
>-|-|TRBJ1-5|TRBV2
CASSPQGVGNQPQHF
TGTGCCAGCAGTCCCCAGGGAGTAGGCAATCAGCCCCAGCATTTT
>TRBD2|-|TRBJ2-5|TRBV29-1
CSVQREGTETQYF
TGCAGCGTGCAAAGGGAGGGGACGGAGACCCAGTACTTC
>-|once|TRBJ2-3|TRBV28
CASTTASDTQYF
TGTGCCAGCACTACAGCATCAGATACGCAGTATTTT
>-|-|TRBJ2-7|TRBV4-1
CASSQERLAGAYEQYF
TGCGCCAGCAGCCAAGAACGTCTAGCTGGCGCCTACGAGCAGTACTTC
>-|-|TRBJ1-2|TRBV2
CASSERGAGGYTF
TGTGCCAGCAGTGAGAGGGGGGCTGGTGGCTACACCTTC
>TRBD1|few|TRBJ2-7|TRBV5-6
CASSRSGQGRYEQYF
TGTGCCAGCAGCAGATCAGGACAGGGGAGGTACGAGCAGTACTTC
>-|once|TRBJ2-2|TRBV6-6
CASSWVSDTGELFF
TGTGCCAGCAGTTGGGTCTCTGACACCGGGGAGCTGTTTTTT
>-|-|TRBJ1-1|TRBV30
CAWSVLQEAFF
TGTGCCTGGAGTGTACTACAGGAAGCTTTCTTT
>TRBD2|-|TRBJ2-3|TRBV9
CASSVEGAGEATDTQYF
TGTGCCAGCAGCGTAGAGGGAGCGGGAGAAGCGACAGATACGCAGTATTTT
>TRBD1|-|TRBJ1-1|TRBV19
CASSPSRTGLGEAFF
TGTGCCAGTAGTCCATCCAGGACAGGACTCGGTGAAGCTTTCTTT
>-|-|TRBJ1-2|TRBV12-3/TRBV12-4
CASSSLDESYTF
TGTGCCAGCAGTTCCTTGGACGAAAGCTACACCTTC